The sequence of this T cell receptor beta chain was determined in a study of Ad26.COV2.S vaccination and SARS-CoV-2 variants. Study background: Donor was assigned to the Ad26.COV2.S arm of trial COV1001. By the intramuscular route, Ad26.COV2.S was given once, or twice 56 days apart.

The sample's treatment: some 19 received Ad26.COV2.S at low or high dose, single or two shots; 5 received placebo; per-sample allocation not given. Collection of the samples took place on day 63 after the first injection of vaccine or placebo. TCRdb's copy holds only in-frame clones and misses some; the assay was immunoSEQ multiplex PCR. The sample includes under 600,000 clones, about 88% seen only once; the top ten take about 1.5%. The CDR3 contains 18 residues. Germline assignment: CDR1 LGHNA and CDR2 YSLEER. The V end lost 0 bases, the J end lost 2 bases, and 16 bases lay between the germline ends. Notes on the study in general: There was reportedly substantial breadth in spike-specific CD8+ and CD4+ T cell responses after vaccination. From the TCR breadth and depth analyses, total T cell responses may have been underestimated.

A word on this clone: The antigen is undetermined.

The sequenced sample was peripheral blood, obtained in a trial of Ad26.COV2.S vaccine versus placebo. The chain joins TRBV4-3 to TRBJ1-4; D is unresolved. This sequence was found in a person aged 18-60 years who received the Ad26.COV2.S COVID-19 vaccine or a placebo. The CDR3 DNA is TGCGCCAGCAGCCAAGATCCGGCAGGTCCTTCGACTAATGAAAAACTGTTTTTT. This codes for CASSQDPAGPSTNEKLFF.